A single sample gave rise to the 2 T cell receptor beta chains below, sequenced in a study of T cells after posttransplantation cyclophosphamide. Libraries were prepared by immunoSEQ multiplex PCR; TCRdb keeps only in-frame clonotypes and omits some of them. The repertoire holds some 25,000 clones, with approximately 85% as singletons. The specimen sequenced was PBMCs. All receptors derive from an older woman with a blood cancer, CMV-positive, and with a related stem cell donor.

The J gene is TRBJ2-7, the V gene TRBV19, with TRBD1 matching 10 bases. The CDR3 contains 16 residues. After removal of 1 base from V and 7 bases from J, the junction contained 10 bases not matched to a gene. The V gene's germline CDR1 is LNHDA and CDR2 SQIVND (reference sequence). CDR3 DNA: TGTGCCAGTAGTATAGGGGGGGGACAGGGACAGGGGGAGCAGTACTTC. This translates into CASSIGGGQGQGEQYF.

The chain combines TRBV5-4 with TRBJ2-7; 8 bases match TRBD2. Germline V gene data show CDR1 as SGHNT and CDR2 as YYREEE (reference sequence). J was trimmed by 5 bases and V by 0 bases; bases with no gene match: 4. The CDR3 spans 14 residues. For the CDR3, the DNA is TGTGCCAGCAGCTTGGCGGGAGGGCCTAACGAGCAGTACTTC. It specifies CASSLAGGPNEQYF.